This passage covers 5 T cell receptor beta chains from one sample sequenced in a study of blood T cells in healthy people across ages. Together with a sample-barcoded 5' primer, a J-beta primer mix was included in a second PCR lasting roughly 6 to 12 cycles. From the 5' RACE reads, TCRdb called clonotypes with MiXCR, one entry per CDR3 protein. The data show roughly 2 million distinct CDR3 sequences, with roughly 52% seen just once and over 2% held by the top ten. The sample taken for sequencing was blood. The source of these receptors is a middle-aged woman in good health.

This clonotype has at least ten counts. The gene calls are TRBV7-2 and TRBJ2-5; 14 positions match TRBD2. Germline loops: CDR1 SGHTA, CDR2 FQGNSA. J lost 1 base, V lost 5 bases, and 6 bases had no gene match. The CDR3 runs to 17 residues. The CDR3 loop is CASSLGLAGGLQETQYF. For the CDR3, the DNA is TGTGCCAGCAGCCTTGGACTAGCGGGAGGTCTCCAAGAGACCCAGTACTTC. The whole variable domain, filled in from reference TRBV7-2 and TRBJ2-5, reads GAGVSQSPSNKVTEKGKDVELRCDPISGHTALYWYRQSLGQGLEFLIYFQGNSAPDKSGLPSDRFSAERTGGSVSTLTIQRTQQEDSAVYLCASSLGLAGGLQETQYFGPGTRLLVL.

This clonotype was detected once. CDR3 amino acids: CSACRTSAGQETQYF. CDR3 in DNA: TGCAGTGCCTGCCGGACATCAGCGGGACAAGAGACCCAGTACTTC. This sequence joins TRBV20-1 and TRBJ2-7, with 7 bases matching TRBD2. The J call may be mistaken, given a closer DNA end match to TRBJ2-5. From germline, CDR1 is DFQATT and CDR2 SNEGSKA (reference sequence). The CDR3 totals 15 residues.

This clonotype has only a few counts. CDR3 loop: CASRHRQAVSYEQYF. The CDR3 DNA follows: TGTGCCAGCAGGCACCGACAGGCTGTATCCTACGAGCAGTACTTC. V usage is TRBV28 and J usage is TRBJ2-7, with D tentatively TRBD1 (6 bases). Germline assignment: CDR1 MDHEN and CDR2 SYDVKM. The CDR3 is 15 residues long. Between the trimmed V and J ends, which lost 6 bases and 1 base, there was a span of 16 bases. Full variable domain (outside the CDR3, taken from reference TRBV28 and TRBJ2-7): DVKVTQSSRYLVKRTGEKVFLECVQDMDHENMFWYRQDPGLGLRLIYFSYDVKMKEKGDIPEGYSVSREKKERFSLILESASTNQTSMYLCASRHRQAVSYEQYFGPGTRLTVT.

This clonotype has just a few counts. The rearrangement uses TRBV7-6 and TRBJ1-6; TRBD1 is a possible D gene (5 bases). V was shortened by 4 bases and J by 7 bases, with 11 bases between the two germline ends. The CDR3 contains 14 residues. In germline, CDR1 is SGHVS, CDR2 FNYEAQ. CDR3 residues: CASSSNRQNSPLHF. The CDR3 nucleotides are TGTGCCAGCAGCTCTAACAGGCAGAATTCACCCCTCCACTTT. The variable domain in full, with the rest retrieved from reference TRBV7-6 and TRBJ1-6, is GAGVSQSPRYKVTKRGQDVALRCDPISGHVSLYWYRQALGQGPEFLTYFNYEAQQDKSGLPNDRFSAERPEGSISTLTIQRTEQRDSAMYRCASSSNRQNSPLHFGNGTRLTVT.

The genes are TRBV20-1 and TRBJ2-5; a possible D gene is TRBD2 (5 bases). Trimming cost V 3 bases and J 5 bases, with 10 bases left between them. The CDR3 runs 12 residues. Per the germline V gene, CDR1 is DFQATT and CDR2 is SNEGSKA (reference sequence). In DNA form, the CDR3 reads TGCAGTGCTAGTTCCGGACTTGAGACCCAGTACTTC. Encoded protein: CSASSGLETQYF.